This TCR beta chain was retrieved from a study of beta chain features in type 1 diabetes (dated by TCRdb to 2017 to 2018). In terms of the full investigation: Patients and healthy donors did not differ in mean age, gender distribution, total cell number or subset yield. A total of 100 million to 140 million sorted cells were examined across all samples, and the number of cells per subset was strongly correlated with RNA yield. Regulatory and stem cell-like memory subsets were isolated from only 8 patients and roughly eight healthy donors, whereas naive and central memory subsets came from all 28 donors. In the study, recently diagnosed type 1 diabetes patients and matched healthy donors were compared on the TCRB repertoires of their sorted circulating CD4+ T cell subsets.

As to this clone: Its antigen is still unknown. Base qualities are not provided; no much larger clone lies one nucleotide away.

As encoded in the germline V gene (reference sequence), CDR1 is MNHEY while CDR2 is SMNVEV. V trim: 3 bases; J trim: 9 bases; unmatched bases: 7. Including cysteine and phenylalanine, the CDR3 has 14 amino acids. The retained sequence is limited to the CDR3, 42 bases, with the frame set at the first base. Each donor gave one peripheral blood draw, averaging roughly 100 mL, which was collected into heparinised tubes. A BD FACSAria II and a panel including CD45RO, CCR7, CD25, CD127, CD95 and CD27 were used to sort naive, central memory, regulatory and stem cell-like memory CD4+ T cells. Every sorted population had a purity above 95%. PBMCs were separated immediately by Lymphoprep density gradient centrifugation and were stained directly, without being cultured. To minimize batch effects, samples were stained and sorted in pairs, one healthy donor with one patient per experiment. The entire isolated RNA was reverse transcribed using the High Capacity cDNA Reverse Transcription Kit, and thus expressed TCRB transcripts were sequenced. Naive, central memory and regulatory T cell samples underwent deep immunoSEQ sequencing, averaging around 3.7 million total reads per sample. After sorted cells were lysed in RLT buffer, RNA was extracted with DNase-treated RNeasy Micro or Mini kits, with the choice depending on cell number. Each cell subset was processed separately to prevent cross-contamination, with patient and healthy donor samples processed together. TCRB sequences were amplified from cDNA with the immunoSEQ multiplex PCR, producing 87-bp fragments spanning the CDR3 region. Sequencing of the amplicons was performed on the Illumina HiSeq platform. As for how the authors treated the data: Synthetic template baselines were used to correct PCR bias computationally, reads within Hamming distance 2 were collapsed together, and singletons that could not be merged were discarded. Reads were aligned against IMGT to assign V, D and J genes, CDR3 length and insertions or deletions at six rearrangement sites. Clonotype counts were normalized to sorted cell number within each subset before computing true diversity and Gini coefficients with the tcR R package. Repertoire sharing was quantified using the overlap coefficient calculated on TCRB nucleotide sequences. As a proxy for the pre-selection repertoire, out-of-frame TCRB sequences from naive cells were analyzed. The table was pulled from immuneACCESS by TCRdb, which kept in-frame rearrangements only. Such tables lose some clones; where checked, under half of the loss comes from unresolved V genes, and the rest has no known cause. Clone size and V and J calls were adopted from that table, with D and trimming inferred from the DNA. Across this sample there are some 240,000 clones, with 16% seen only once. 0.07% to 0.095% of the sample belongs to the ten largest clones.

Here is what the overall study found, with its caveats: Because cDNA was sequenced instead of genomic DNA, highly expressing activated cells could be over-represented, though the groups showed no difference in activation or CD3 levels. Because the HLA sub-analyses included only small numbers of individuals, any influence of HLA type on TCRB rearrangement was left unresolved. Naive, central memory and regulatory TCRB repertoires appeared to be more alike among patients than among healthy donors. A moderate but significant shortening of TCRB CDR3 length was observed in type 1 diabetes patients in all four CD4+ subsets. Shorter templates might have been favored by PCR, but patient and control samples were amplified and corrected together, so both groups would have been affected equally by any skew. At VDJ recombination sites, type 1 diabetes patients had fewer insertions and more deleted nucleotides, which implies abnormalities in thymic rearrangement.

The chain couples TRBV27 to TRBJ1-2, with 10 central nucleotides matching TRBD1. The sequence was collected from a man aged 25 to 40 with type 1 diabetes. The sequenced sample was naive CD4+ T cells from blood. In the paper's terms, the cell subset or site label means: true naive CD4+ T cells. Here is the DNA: TGTGCCAGCAGTTTCCTCGGACAGGGGGTGCGCTACACCTTC. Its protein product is CASSFLGQGVRYTF.